One TCR beta chain is described in this entry. Original processing methods: Amplification of reference gene primers provided the estimated nucleated cell counts. Some clones are missing from TCRdb's copy, which holds only in-frame ones; the method was immunoSEQ multiplex PCR. V and J calls and clone size are those listed in that table; D and trimming were worked out from the DNA. The sample comprises around 120,000 clones, 85% to 90% of which are singletons, and approximately 3.9% rests with the top ten. The data were obtained in a study of blood T cell repertoires in COVID-19. As for the study in general: The origin of the acute and convalescent COVID-19 samples was the United States, Italy and Spain.

The CDR3 totals 16 residues. Germline CDR1 is LGHNA and CDR2 is YSLEER. Trimming took 0 bases from V and 7 from J; bases not matched to a gene: 4. Specimen: peripheral blood. The sequence was collected from a woman aged 55-69 years with COVID-19, enrolled during active disease. The rearrangement uses TRBV4-3 and TRBJ2-1; 12 nucleotides agree with TRBD2. CDR3 amino acids: CASSQDTLAGGNEQFF. The CDR3 region has the DNA TGCGCCAGCAGCCAAGATACCCTAGCGGGGGGGAATGAGCAGTTCTTC.